This T cell receptor (beta chain) came from a study of cytomegalovirus exposure and HLA in healthy donors. Study-level information: Out of approximately 400 genotyped donors, about 81% belonged to the Caucasian-associated ancestry cluster.

The PCR was carried out with 60 Vbeta primers and 13 Jbeta primers. Generated by immunoSEQ multiplex PCR, the TCRdb table keeps only in-frame clones and is missing some. The repertoire consists of about 140,000 clones, with just over 70% occurring once and the leading ten covering 1.5% to 2%. There are a few counts of this clone. Its antigen remains unknown. V lost 4 bases and J lost 5, with 6 bases in between. This CDR3 contains 13 residues. Germline CDR1 MNHEY, CDR2 SVGAGI. Study-wide results and limits: An analysis that was carried out later associated 15,000 to 20,000 TCR beta sequences with HLA alleles at 0.05 false discovery rate.

The J gene is TRBJ1-6, the V gene TRBV6-5; a possible D gene is TRBD1 (5 bases). Sequenced: PBMCs. The origin of this receptor is a woman aged 25 to 39 in good health and CMV-seronegative. The CDR3 sequence: CASSSGDNSPLHF. CDR3 bases: TGTGCCAGCAGTTCGGGGGATAATTCACCCCTCCACTTT.